This is a list of T cell receptor beta chains from one sample in a study of identifying expanded T cells in peripheral blood. Data came from immunoSEQ multiplex PCR; TCRdb stores just in-frame clones and leaves some out. This sample has 100,000 to 150,000 clones, with around 88% found just once. Material: blood. These TCRs come from a person aged 18 to 69 in good health. Each CDR3 is given with its conserved first and last residue. D genes are given only for firm matches. Expanded clones get a size class; other rows say once, few or many, or leave the size out.

cdr3_aa | cdr3_nt | d_call | v_call | clone_size | j_call
CASSEEGSRAEYF | TGTGCCAGCAGTGAAGAAGGATCCAGAGCAGAGTACTTC | - | TRBV6-1 | - | TRBJ2-7
CASSLRGGPYEQYF | TGTGCCAGCAGCCTCCGGGGGGGACCCTACGAGCAGTACTTC | TRBD2 | TRBV27 | few | TRBJ2-7
CASSFRTGGSETQYF | TGTGCCAGCAGCTTTCGGACAGGGGGGTCGGAGACCCAGTACTTC | TRBD1 | TRBV7-9 | - | TRBJ2-5
CASSQVAGGPVEQFF | TGTGCCAGCAGCCAAGTAGCGGGAGGGCCGGTGGAGCAGTTCTTC | TRBD2 | TRBV14 | - | TRBJ2-1
CASSGNEGASYEQYF | TGTGCCAGCAGTGGGAACGAGGGGGCATCCTACGAGCAGTACTTC | TRBD1 | TRBV6-1 | - | TRBJ2-7
CASYPPRTAPGAYNEQFF | TGCGCCAGTTATCCGCCCCGGACAGCCCCCGGAGCTTACAATGAGCAGTTCTTC | - | TRBV10-1 | - | TRBJ2-1
CASSYSSPVAAIEQFF | TGTGCCAGCAGTTACTCGTCCCCCGTTGCGGCCATAGAGCAGTTCTTC | - | TRBV6-5 | - | TRBJ2-1
CSVEGWGSYNEQFF | TGCAGCGTTGAAGGCTGGGGCTCCTACAATGAGCAGTTCTTC | - | TRBV29-1 | - | TRBJ2-1
CASSLVGGGADNEQFF | TGTGCCAGCAGCTTAGTCGGCGGGGGGGCCGACAATGAGCAGTTCTTC | TRBD2 | TRBV11-3 | - | TRBJ2-1
CASSLEIAGGTETQYF | TGTGCCAGCAGCTTAGAAATAGCGGGAGGGACGGAGACCCAGTACTTC | TRBD2 | TRBV11-1 | - | TRBJ2-5
CASSWGGSYEQYF | TGCGCCAGCAGCTGGGGGGGATCCTACGAGCAGTACTTC | TRBD2 | TRBV5-1 | - | TRBJ2-7
CASSQEVGLAYTQYF | TGTGCCAGCAGCCAAGAAGTCGGACTAGCTTATACGCAGTATTTT | TRBD2 | TRBV14 | - | TRBJ2-3
CASSFSLGALNQPQHF | TGTGCCAGCAGTTTCAGCCTGGGGGCTCTAAATCAGCCCCAGCATTTT | - | TRBV28 | - | TRBJ1-5
CASTKPPDRGDNQPQHF | TGTGCCAGTACCAAACCCCCTGACAGGGGCGACAATCAGCCCCAGCATTTT | TRBD1 | TRBV19 | - | TRBJ1-5
CASSLGQVAQPQHF | TGTGCCAGCAGCCTCGGACAGGTTGCTCAGCCCCAGCATTTT | TRBD1 | TRBV6-5 | once | TRBJ1-5
CASSQAQGVMNNSPLHF | TGTGCCAGCAGCCAAGCCCAAGGGGTTATGAATAATTCACCCCTCCACTTT | - | TRBV4-2 | - | TRBJ1-6
CASSLETSPYNEQFF | TGCGCCAGCAGCTTGGAGACTAGCCCCTACAATGAGCAGTTCTTC | TRBD2 | TRBV5-1 | - | TRBJ2-1
CASSEEQGSTGELFF | TGTGCCAGCAGCGAAGAACAGGGATCCACCGGGGAGCTGTTTTTT | - | TRBV9 | - | TRBJ2-2
CASFGEAGEPQHF | TGTGCCAGCTTTGGGGAAGCCGGGGAGCCCCAGCATTTT | - | TRBV18 | - | TRBJ1-5
CAIRPGQGPNEQFF | TGTGCCATTCGGCCGGGACAGGGCCCTAATGAGCAGTTCTTC | TRBD1 | TRBV28 | - | TRBJ2-1
CASSYPGQDYGYTF | TGTGCCAGCAGTTACCCGGGACAGGACTATGGCTACACCTTC | TRBD1 | TRBV6-6 | - | TRBJ1-2
CASSSPWTVITEAFF | TGTGCCAGCAGCTCCCCCTGGACAGTTATCACTGAAGCTTTCTTT | - | TRBV5-6 | - | TRBJ1-1
CASSMSPHEGQPQHF | TGTGCCAGTAGTATGAGCCCCCACGAGGGTCAGCCCCAGCATTTT | - | TRBV19 | few | TRBJ1-5
CASSLAGGHREQYF | TGTGCCAGCAGCCTAGCGGGAGGGCACCGGGAGCAGTACTTC | TRBD2 | TRBV7-9 | few | TRBJ2-7
CASSLAVTDTQYF | TGTGCCAGCAGCCTAGCGGTCACAGATACGCAGTATTTT | TRBD2 | TRBV7-3 | - | TRBJ2-3
CASSGTGLYGYTF | TGTGCCAGCAGCGGGACAGGACTCTATGGCTACACCTTC | TRBD1 | TRBV6-5 | few | TRBJ1-2
CASSLTGYEQYF | TGTGCCAGCAGCTTAACAGGTTACGAGCAGTACTTC | - | TRBV5-6 | - | TRBJ2-7
CASSKGTSGGGAEQYF | TGCGCCAGCAGCAAGGGGACTAGCGGGGGAGGGGCCGAGCAGTACTTC | TRBD2 | TRBV5-1 | - | TRBJ2-7
CASSRPTGNTEAFF | TGCGCCAGCAGCCGCCCGACAGGGAACACTGAAGCTTTCTTT | - | TRBV4-1 | - | TRBJ1-1
CASGRDRLAGIYEQYF | TGCGCCAGCGGACGGGACAGACTAGCGGGGATCTACGAGCAGTACTTC | TRBD2 | TRBV23-1 | - | TRBJ2-7
CAISKRDWASGVTDTQYF | TGTGCCATCAGTAAAAGGGATTGGGCTAGCGGGGTCACAGATACGCAGTATTTT | TRBD2 | TRBV10-3 | - | TRBJ2-3